This T cell receptor (beta chain) was identified in a study of siplizumab effects on memory and regulatory T cells (dated by TCRdb to about 2019). About the investigation overall: The study examined how the anti-CD2 antibody siplizumab affects alloreactive T-cell subsets in allogeneic mixed lymphocyte reactions built from human PBMCs. The study at large found these results: Sequences below about 10^-5 frequency were poorly captured, so only a minor fraction of alloreactive clones could be mapped to unstimulated subsets. The cumulative frequency of alloreactive sequences traceable to unstimulated CD4+ memory T cells was significantly reduced by siplizumab. About 75-97% of proliferating CD4+ or CD8+ clones could not be given a naive or memory phenotype. Compared with memory T cells, unstimulated naive T cells appeared more diverse, and naive cells seemed to make a substantial contribution to the alloresponse. Whether proliferating Tregs from siplizumab cultures were suppressive was not functionally confirmed. Among mappable alloreactive CD4+ clones, an average Treg-derived fraction of about 69% was observed with siplizumab, compared with about 25% in control reactions.

Sorted unstimulated T cells and proliferating T cells recovered from mixed lymphocyte reactions underwent TCRbeta CDR3 sequencing. Fresh whole blood from roughly ten HLA-typed healthy donors was used to isolate PBMCs. Of note for this clone: Its antigen specificity is not known. The sample holds no much larger clone one base away, and base qualities are not on file.

The CDR3 goes from the cysteine to the phenylalanine over 15 residues. Only CDR3 DNA remains: 45 bases, in frame from the first base. According to the germline V gene, CDR1 reads SGHRS and CDR2 reads YFSETQ. V is pared back by 0 bases and J by 8 bases, with 15 bases lying between the germline termini. Libraries came from the immunoSEQ multiplex PCR assay. Each sample had around 100,000 TCR templates assayed by the deep sequencing platform. Genomic DNA extracted from sorted T cells was the material used for TCRbeta CDR3 sequencing. As for how the authors treated the data: The R programming language was used for clonal analysis of TCRbeta CDR3 data. Unstimulated samples were compared with post-reaction CFSE-low samples to define alloreactive CD4+ and CD8+ clones. By matching sequences to the repertoires of sorted unstimulated Treg and non-Treg cells, each alloreactive CD4+ clone was assigned a regulatory or non-regulatory origin. The clones in this table, taken by TCRdb from immuneACCESS, are in-frame only. Not every clone is retained; where verified, under half of the shortfall comes from an unresolved V gene, and the cause of the rest is unknown. V, J and clone size are taken as reported in that table, and D and trimming were inferred from the DNA itself. The sample data list some 100,000 clones, and 75% to 95% of these were observed just once. The top ten constitute roughly 2.7% of the sample.

Sequences were obtained from CD4+ T cells sorted from blood. The TCR originated in a human donor in good health. Some clones in this sample may be carry-over from other donors' samples. The rearrangement joined TRBV5-1 to TRBJ2-4; the D gene is perhaps TRBD2, from 6 matching bases. The bases read TGCGCCAGCAGCTTGGAACCCGGGAGTTCTGACATTCAGTACTTC. Translation gives CASSLEPGSSDIQYF.